What follows is one T cell receptor (beta chain) and its context. These data come from a study of blood T cell repertoires in COVID-19. Overall study context: COVID-19 samples from acute and convalescent phases originated in the United States, Italy and Spain.

The V and J ends lost 0 bases and 1 base respectively, with 13 bases between them. This CDR3 is built from 16 residues. Germline CDR1 reads SGHRS; CDR2 reads YFSETQ. Profiled with immunoSEQ multiplex PCR; TCRdb holds only in-frame clones, not every one. The profile covers over 120,000 clones, with roughly four fifths appearing a single time and roughly 3% taken by the ten largest. Input material: peripheral blood. This chain links TRBV5-1 with TRBJ1-1; D uncertain. The sequence was obtained from a woman of 80 years or more with acute or convalescent COVID-19. In nucleotides, the CDR3 is TGCGCCAGCAGCTTGGCCGGAGGGTCCAGGAACACTGAAGCTTTCTTT. Encoded protein: CASSLAGGSRNTEAFF.